Listed here are 21 T cell receptor beta chains from one sample, sequenced in a study of blood T cell repertoires in COVID-19. The protocol was immunoSEQ multiplex PCR, while the TCRdb copy is restricted to in-frame clones and leaves out a portion. Here the sample spans some 380,000 clones, more than 75% being singletons. The sequenced material came from peripheral blood. All receptors derive from a human donor with acute or convalescent COVID-19. The donor label of this sample is uncertain.

In its sample, this clone was seen once. The chain recombines TRBV9 with TRBJ2-1; 11 bases map to TRBD2. Germline loops: CDR1 SGDLS, CDR2 YYNGEE. The CDR3 loop spans 15 amino acids. V lost 3 bases, J lost 12 bases, and 11 bases stayed unmatched. CDR3 nucleotide sequence: TGTGCCAGCAGCGCCGGGGGTAGCGGGAGGGGTTGGCAGTTCTTC. The encoded protein is CASSAGGSGRGWQFF.

This clone was seen a few times. The V call is TRBV24-1, the J call TRBJ1-5, with a tentative D call TRBD1 (5 bases). The CDR3 is made up of 14 amino acids. Between the trimmed V and J ends, which lost 5 bases and 2 bases, there was a span of 9 bases. Germline V lookup: CDR1 KGHDR, CDR2 SFDVKD. The CDR3 sequence: CATSARGGNQPQHF. CDR3 DNA sequence: TGTGCCACCAGTGCCCGGGGGGGCAATCAGCCCCAGCATTTT.

The chain couples TRBV27 to TRBJ1-5; 7 positions match TRBD1. V shed 6 bases, J shed 6 bases, and the junction held 11 bases outside the gene matches. The CDR3 runs 15 residues. The germline CDR1 and CDR2 sequences are MNHEY and SMNVEV (reference sequence). The CDR3 here is CASRLSGGGGQPQHF. CDR3 nucleotides: TGTGCCAGCAGGCTCTCAGGAGGGGGCGGTCAGCCCCAGCATTTT.

The chain carries TRBV7-2 and TRBJ1-1; 9 nucleotides match TRBD1. Germline V gene lookup returns CDR1 SGHTA and CDR2 FQGNSA. CDR3 length equals 14 residues. With 5 bases clipped from V and 5 bases from J, the junction kept 6 bases outside the gene matches. CDR3 protein: CASSRDRVETEAFF. For the CDR3, the DNA is TGTGCCAGCAGCCGGGACAGGGTTGAGACTGAAGCTTTCTTT.

The V call is TRBV5-1, the J call TRBJ2-1, with 9 bases lining up with TRBD2. The CDR3 length is 15 residues. The trim removed 4 bases at V and 3 bases at J, leaving 5 bases unmatched. The germline CDR1 and CDR2 sequences are SGHRS and YFSETQ. The CDR3 sequence is CASSPTSGYYNEQFF. CDR3 coding DNA: TGCGCCAGCAGCCCGACTAGCGGTTACTACAATGAGCAGTTCTTC.

This chain connects TRBV2 to TRBJ2-1, with D possibly being TRBD2 (5 bases). The CDR3 has 13 amino acids. CDR1 SNHLY and CDR2 FYNNEI come from the germline V gene. V was clipped by 4 bases and J by 4 bases, with 8 bases between them. CDR3 bases: TGTGCCAGCAGTGGAGGGCAGTACAATGAGCAGTTCTTC. Its protein is CASSGGQYNEQFF.

The rearrangement links TRBV27 to TRBJ2-7; TRBD1 matches 10 bases. V lost 3 bases and J lost 5; bases outside the gene matches: 10. Germline V gene lookup returns CDR1 MNHEY and CDR2 SMNVEV (reference sequence). The CDR3 runs 16 residues. In DNA, the CDR3 is TGTGCCAGCAGTTTTGCCCGACAGGGGGCGGACAACGAGCAGTACTTC. Its protein is CASSFARQGADNEQYF.

The chain links TRBV30 to TRBJ2-7, with TRBD2 matching 7 bases. V was clipped by 1 base and J by 2 bases; unmatched bases: 5. Germline V CDR1 and CDR2: GTSNPN, SVGIG (reference sequence). CDR3 length: 14 residues. The DNA of the CDR3 is TGTGCCTGGAGTGAATATCTAGCGGCCTACGAGCAGTACTTC. Protein: CAWSEYLAAYEQYF.

V is TRBV6-6 and J is TRBJ1-6; 8 bases agree with TRBD1. V gave up 5 bases and J gave up 1 base; unmatched junction bases: 4. The CDR3 consists of 16 residues. Germline-derived CDR1 and CDR2 are MNHNY and SVGAGI (reference sequence). In DNA form, the CDR3 reads TGTGCCAGCAGTATACAGGGGGGGTCCTATAATTCACCCCTCCACTTT. Its translation is CASSIQGGSYNSPLHF.

This clone occurred a few times. The V and J genes are TRBV5-5 and TRBJ2-5; D unresolved. The CDR3 extends over 13 amino acids. Germline V gives CDR1 SGHKS, CDR2 YYEKEE (reference sequence). The V end lost 1 base, the J end lost 3 bases, and 7 bases lay between the germline ends. As DNA, the CDR3 is TGTGCCAGCAGCTTGCCCCTTAAAGAGACCCAGTACTTC. Translating it yields CASSLPLKETQYF.

The chain joins TRBV12-5 to TRBJ1-1; possibly TRBD1 for D (5 bases). In germline, CDR1 is LGHNT, CDR2 FRNRAP. The CDR3 sequence is 14 residues long. The V and J ends lost 3 bases and 1 base respectively, with 9 bases between them. The CDR3 nucleotides read TGTGCTAGTGGTTTCGGGGGAGAGAACACTGAAGCTTTCTTT. Encoded protein: CASGFGGENTEAFF. Filled out from reference TRBV12-5 and TRBJ1-1, the complete variable domain reads DARVTQTPRHKVTEMGQEVTMRCQPILGHNTVFWYRQTMMQGLELLAYFRNRAPLDDSGMPKDRFSAEMPDATLATLKIQPSEPRDSAVYFCASGFGGENTEAFFGQGTRLTVV.

V gene TRBV4-2 combines with J gene TRBJ2-5; the D gene is possibly TRBD2 (6 bases). The CDR3 sequence is 14 residues long. The germline gives CDR1 LGHNA, CDR2 YNFKEQ. V was trimmed by 4 bases and J by 13 bases, leaving 22 bases between them. CDR3: CASSPLNQASAMYF. In DNA form, the CDR3 reads TGTGCCAGCAGCCCGCTGAACCAGGCTAGCGCCATGTACTTC.

The chain has TRBV5-1 and TRBJ2-3; 10 bases are a match to TRBD1. CDR3 length equals 17 residues. V shed 5 bases and J 2 bases; nucleotides not matched to a gene: 11. The germline V gene has CDR1 SGHRS and CDR2 YFSETQ. The CDR3, as DNA: TGCGCCAGCAGGACGGACAGGGGGATGGGGACCACAGATACGCAGTATTTT. It yields the protein CASRTDRGMGTTDTQYF.

This clone has just one count. The CDR3 here is CASSLGRGFEAQYF. The CDR3, as DNA: TGTGCCAGCAGCTTAGGGCGGGGCTTCGAGGCCCAGTACTTC. The chain combines TRBV7-6 with TRBJ2-5; TRBD2 might be the D (6 bases). The CDR3 is made up of 14 amino acids. The V gene lost 1 base and the J gene lost 9 bases, with 15 bases spanning the gap. CDR1 SGHVS and CDR2 FNYEAQ come from the germline V gene.

V and J are TRBV2 and TRBJ2-1; D gene ambiguous. The CDR3 totals 15 residues. The germline CDR1 and CDR2 sequences are SNHLY and FYNNEI. The V end lost 4 bases, the J end lost 0 bases, and 10 bases lay between the germline ends. The CDR3 protein is CASSASRSSYNEQFF. CDR3 nucleotides: TGTGCCAGCAGTGCAAGTAGAAGCTCCTACAATGAGCAGTTCTTC.

The CDR3 sequence: CASRTGLRDTGELFF. CDR3 DNA: TGTGCCAGTAGAACAGGGTTAAGGGACACCGGGGAGCTGTTTTTT. The rearrangement uses TRBV19 and TRBJ2-2; weak D call: TRBD1 (6 bases). There are 15 residues in the CDR3. Trimming cost V 6 bases and J 3 bases, with 14 bases left between them. Germline assignment: CDR1 LNHDA and CDR2 SQIVND (reference sequence). Using reference TRBV19 and TRBJ2-2 for the parts outside the CDR3, the full variable domain is DGGITQSPKYLFRKEGQNVTLSCEQNLNHDAMYWYRQDPGQGLRLIYYSQIVNDFQKGDIAEGYSVSREKKESFPLTVTSAQKNPTAFYLCASRTGLRDTGELFFGEGSRLTVL.

This chain connects TRBV3-1 (or the pseudogene TRBV3-2) to TRBJ1-2, with TRBD1 matching over 7 bases. From germline, CDR1 is LGHDT and CDR2 YNNKEL (reference sequence). The J segment lost 4 bases and the V segment lost 4 bases, leaving 18 bases of the junction unmatched. The CDR3 length is 18 residues. CDR3 coding DNA: TGTGCCAGCAGCCGGAGAGGGGCAGGGGGGCCGAAGAGCTATGGCTACACCTTC. Translation: CASSRRGAGGPKSYGYTF.

The DNA for the CDR3 is TGTGCCAGCAGCGAGCAACAGAGCTCCTACAATGAGCAGTTCTTC. The encoded protein is CASSEQQSSYNEQFF. V is TRBV6-5 and J is TRBJ2-1; unclear D gene. The CDR3 length is 15 residues. Trimming left V 6 bases short and J 0 bases short, with 12 bases between. The germline V gene has CDR1 MNHEY and CDR2 SVGAGI.

The chain is built from TRBV5-1 and TRBJ2-1; 10 bases align to TRBD2. Germline V lookup: CDR1 SGHRS, CDR2 YFSETQ. The trim removed 0 bases at V and 10 bases at J, leaving 7 bases unmatched. There are 15 residues in the CDR3. The CDR3 reads CASSLGLAGEYEQFF. The CDR3 bases are TGCGCCAGCAGCTTGGGTCTAGCGGGAGAATACGAGCAGTTCTTC.

The genes are TRBV2 and TRBJ2-1, with D perhaps TRBD2 (6 bases). Germline V gene lookup returns CDR1 SNHLY and CDR2 FYNNEI. The CDR3 has 14 residues. Between the trimmed V and J ends, which lost 2 bases and 7 bases, there was a span of 12 bases. The chain's CDR3 is CASSERGIRNEQFF. For the CDR3, the DNA is TGTGCCAGCAGTGAACGGGGGATAAGGAATGAGCAGTTCTTC.

The J gene is TRBJ2-7, the V gene TRBV15, with D unresolved. The CDR3 extends over 15 amino acids. Trimming removed 0 bases at V and 0 bases at J, with 9 bases between. Germline V lookup: CDR1 LNHNV, CDR2 YYDKDF (reference sequence). Written as DNA, the CDR3 is TGTGCCACCAGCAGAGATGGTCTGAGCTCCTACGAGCAGTACTTC. This codes for CATSRDGLSSYEQYF.